One and the same sample provided the 21 T cell receptor beta chains below, sequenced in a study of beta chain features in type 1 diabetes. Sequenced material consisted of expressed TCRB transcripts (all of the isolated RNA was reverse transcribed). TCRdb keeps only in-frame clones here, not all; method: immunoSEQ multiplex PCR. The repertoire includes some 500,000 clones, approximately 10% of them detected once, and more than 0.045% sits in the top ten. The material sequenced was naive CD4+ T cells from blood. Source of these receptors: a woman between 18 and 30 years old in good health.

This clone was counted between two and nine times. The V and J genes are TRBV2 and TRBJ1-5, with 10 nucleotides matching TRBD1. V lost 4 bases and J lost 6; bases outside the gene matches: 6. The germline V gene has CDR1 SNHLY and CDR2 FYNNEI. CDR3 length: 15 residues. In DNA, the CDR3 is TGTGCCAGCAGTGGACCGGACAGGGGGGTTCAGCCCCAGCATTTT. Its translation is CASSGPDRGVQPQHF.

There are a few counts of this clone. This rearrangement joins TRBV18 to TRBJ1-2; weak D call: TRBD1 (5 bases). Trimming took 5 bases from V and 4 from J, leaving 14 bases between them. The CDR3 length is 14 residues. In germline, CDR1 is KGHSH, CDR2 LQKENI. The CDR3 DNA follows: TGTGCCAGCTCAATTGGCGACAGAGTCTATGGCTACACCTTC. It specifies CASSIGDRVYGYTF.

This chain links TRBV7-9 with TRBJ2-2; TRBD1 might be the D (6 bases). The CDR3 spans 16 residues. V dropped 3 bases and J dropped 0 bases, with 11 bases sitting between them. In germline, CDR1 is SEHNR, CDR2 FQNEAQ (reference sequence). CDR3 in DNA: TGTGCCAGCAGCTTGGCCGGGACACCGAACACCGGGGAGCTGTTTTTT. Residues: CASSLAGTPNTGELFF. The full variable domain, completed using reference TRBV7-9 and TRBJ2-2, is DTGVSQNPRHKITKRGQNVTFRCDPISEHNRLYWYRQTLGQGPEFLTYFQNEAQLEKSRLLSDRFSAERPKGSFSTLEIQRTEQGDSAMYLCASSLAGTPNTGELFFGEGSRLTVL.

The table lists this clone with a few counts. The chain is built from TRBV9 and TRBJ1-2; D perhaps matches TRBD1 (5 bases). The CDR3 is 13 residues long. V was pared by 3 bases and J by 1 base, with 7 bases between. The V gene's germline CDR1 is SGDLS and CDR2 YYNGEE. The CDR3 protein is CASSATVNYGYTF. The DNA for the CDR3 is TGTGCCAGCAGCGCGACAGTTAACTATGGCTACACCTTC.

A few counts support this clone. This chain links TRBV7-8 with TRBJ2-3; 7 bases are shared with TRBD1. This CDR3 spans 14 amino acids. Trimming cost V 1 base and J 9 bases; bases outside gene matches: 7. Looked up from germline, CDR1 is SGHVS and CDR2 is FQNEAQ. The CDR3, as DNA: TGTGCCAGCAGCTTAGGACACAGGGGAGAGACGCAGTATTTT. It yields the protein CASSLGHRGETQYF.

This clone occurred a few times. The chain employs TRBV5-4 and TRBJ2-5; TRBD1 aligns across 8 bases. J lost 3 bases, V lost 5 bases, and 3 bases had no gene match. Germline V lookup: CDR1 SGHNT, CDR2 YYREEE (reference sequence). The CDR3 has 13 residues. This chain's CDR3 is CASSTDREETQYF. In nucleotides, the CDR3 is TGTGCCAGCAGTACGGACAGGGAAGAGACCCAGTACTTC.

In this sample, this clone turned up a few times. The chain joins TRBV4-3 to TRBJ2-7, with D possibly being TRBD1 (5 bases). The CDR3 has 15 amino acids. Germline-derived CDR1 and CDR2 are LGHNA and YSLEER. Trimming pared 0 bases from V and 6 bases from J, leaving 15 bases between. The CDR3 reads CASSQDWQGIFEQYF. The CDR3 DNA reads TGCGCCAGCAGCCAAGATTGGCAGGGTATCTTCGAGCAGTACTTC.

This clone was counted between two and nine times. The chain joins TRBV7-2 to TRBJ1-2; D is undetermined. The germline V gene has CDR1 SGHTA and CDR2 FQGNSA. The CDR3 is 12 amino acids. Trimming pared 5 bases from V and 5 bases from J, leaving 9 bases between. The CDR3 region has the DNA TGTGCCAGCAGCCTTACCACGTATGGCTACACCTTC. Translated: CASSLTTYGYTF.

This rearrangement joins TRBV5-1 to TRBJ2-1; D is unresolved. CDR1 and CDR2 (germline): SGHRS, YFSETQ. The ends were cut back, 4 bases at V and 5 bases at J, with 16 bases in the middle. The CDR3 consists of 15 residues. The CDR3 spells CASSPPSGVHNEQFF. The CDR3 nucleotides are TGCGCCAGCAGCCCCCCTTCTGGGGTACACAATGAGCAGTTCTTC.

The chain recombines TRBV2 with TRBJ2-7; 7 nucleotides align to TRBD2. Germline V CDR1 and CDR2: SNHLY, FYNNEI. This CDR3 has 14 amino acids. J lost 2 bases, V lost 7 bases, and 8 bases had no gene match. CDR3 nucleotides: TGTGCCAGCACAGAATTAGCGGGCGCCTACGAGCAGTACTTC. Protein sequence: CASTELAGAYEQYF.

The V and J genes are TRBV23-1 and TRBJ2-5; TRBD1 matches 7 bases. TRBV23-1 is an ORF, and what it does is uncertain. The V segment lost 7 bases and the J segment 5 bases; nucleotides outside the gene matches: 10. This CDR3 region has 14 residues. The CDR3 coding sequence is TGCGCCAGCATGTGCCAGGGGGTTTCGGAGACCCAGTACTTC. Translation gives CASMCQGVSETQYF.

This clone was picked up a small number of times. The rearrangement links TRBV6-6 to TRBJ2-3; TRBD2 aligns across 11 bases. The CDR3 length is 16 residues. Germline assignment: CDR1 MNHNY and CDR2 SVGAGI (reference sequence). V lost 2 bases, J lost 2 bases, and 3 bases stayed unmatched. CDR3 loop: CASSYRLAGTTDTQYF. The CDR3 nucleotides are TGTGCCAGCAGTTACCGACTAGCGGGAACCACAGATACGCAGTATTTT.

This clone turned up a few times. The chain links TRBV7-2 to TRBJ1-1, with D unresolved. With 1 base removed from V and 0 bases from J, the gap between germline ends came to 9 bases. Looked up from germline, CDR1 is SGHTA and CDR2 is FQGNSA. The CDR3 sequence is 15 residues long. CDR3 sequence reads: CASSLEGLLNTEAFF. The CDR3 DNA reads TGTGCCAGCAGCTTAGAGGGCCTCCTGAACACTGAAGCTTTCTTT.

The CDR3 DNA is TGTGCCAGCAGCTTTGGGAGGACCTACAATGAGCAGTTCTTC. It translates to CASSFGRTYNEQFF. The V gene is TRBV7-9, the J gene TRBJ2-1, with D maybe TRBD2 (6 bases). Germline CDR1 reads SEHNR; CDR2 reads FQNEAQ (reference sequence). The CDR3 runs to 14 residues. V lost 3 bases to trimming and J lost 2 bases, with 8 bases between them.

This clone has just a few counts. This sample includes further DNA sequences coding for the same CDR3. V usage is TRBV5-4 and J usage is TRBJ1-1; D remains unclear. The ends were cut back, 0 bases at V and 1 base at J, with 4 bases in the middle. The CDR3 has 13 amino acids. CDR1 is SGHNT and CDR2 is YYREEE in the germline V gene (reference sequence). This chain's CDR3 is CASSLGPNTEAFF. The DNA of the CDR3 is TGTGCCAGCAGCTTGGGACCGAACACTGAAGCTTTCTTT.

The chain is built from TRBV7-2 and TRBJ1-2; D gene uncertain. Germline CDR1 reads SGHTA; CDR2 reads FQGNSA. CDR3 length equals 16 residues. The V end lost 3 bases, the J end lost 2 bases, and 16 bases lay between the germline ends. CDR3 in amino acids: CASSFRLSGLNYGYTF. In DNA form, the CDR3 reads TGTGCCAGCAGCTTTCGACTCTCGGGATTAAACTATGGCTACACCTTC.

The gene calls are TRBV5-1 and TRBJ2-3; 7 bases are a match to TRBD2. V dropped 1 base and J dropped 6; count of bases not matched to a gene: 5. The germline CDR1 and CDR2 sequences are SGHRS and YFSETQ. The CDR3 has 14 residues. The CDR3 bases are TGCGCCAGCAGCTTGTCCGGGGGGAAGGATACGCAGTATTTT. Translation gives CASSLSGGKDTQYF.

V gene TRBV14 combines with J gene TRBJ2-2; no clear D. Germline-derived CDR1 and CDR2 are SGHDN and FVKESK. This CDR3 spans 17 amino acids. The V end lost 4 bases, the J end lost 2 bases, and 17 bases lay between the germline ends. The CDR3 DNA reads as TGTGCCAGCAGCCGGATCGGCTCTCCCCAAAACACCGGGGAGCTGTTTTTT. Its protein product is CASSRIGSPQNTGELFF.

This rearrangement joins TRBV2 to TRBJ2-5, with a possible D match to TRBD2 (5 bases). V gave up 4 bases and J gave up 7 bases, with 10 bases separating them. Germline-derived CDR1 and CDR2 are SNHLY and FYNNEI. The CDR3 is made up of 12 amino acids. The CDR3 protein is CASSGTSGTQYF. The CDR3 nucleotides are TGTGCCAGCAGTGGGACTTCTGGGACCCAGTACTTC. The entire variable domain, with the rest obtained from reference TRBV2 and TRBJ2-5, is as follows: EPEVTQTPSHQVTQMGQEVILRCVPISNHLYFYWYRQILGQKVEFLVSFYNNEISEKSEIFDDQFSVERPDGSNFTLKIRSTKLEDSAMYFCASSGTSGTQYFGPGTRLLVL.

The chain recombines TRBV29-1 with TRBJ1-4; possible D gene TRBD1, 5 bases. The CDR3 consists of 13 residues. Trimming pared 1 base from V and 8 bases from J, leaving 11 bases between. CDR1 is SQVTM and CDR2 is ANQGSEA in the germline V gene. The CDR3: CSVEVGTREKLFF. CDR3 in DNA: TGCAGCGTTGAAGTCGGGACTCGGGAAAAACTGTTTTTT.

The chain uses TRBV10-3 and TRBJ2-1; D possibly corresponds to TRBD2 (5 bases). Germline loops: CDR1 ENHRY, CDR2 SYGVKD. The V gene lost 8 bases and the J gene lost 10 bases, with 21 bases spanning the gap. The CDR3 is 14 amino acids. CDR3 coding DNA: TGTGCCATCGGAGGAGCGGCGGCCACCCGGGAGCAGTTCTTC. Its protein product is CAIGGAAATREQFF.